Presented here are 23 T cell receptor beta chains from one specimen sequenced in a study of T cells after yellow fever vaccination (dated by TCRdb to about 2019). The sample's treatment or condition, from its label and the paper: live attenuated yellow fever vaccine strain. The library was made by 5' RACE. Sequenced on an Illumina HiSeq 2500. TCRdb's own reprocessing of the public reads used fastp at Q25 and MiXCR and kept productive beta chains. All rows with the same CDR3 protein become a single entry with the most common DNA and genes. This sample comprises roughly 520,000 distinct CDR3 sequences, around a fifth of them detected only once. About 17% of the sample comes from the top ten. The starting material was PBMCs, obtained roughly 20 days after the first yellow fever vaccination. The receptor source for this set is a man between 18 and 35 years old who received the YFV17D yellow fever vaccine.

The chain recombines TRBV12-3 or TRBV12-4 with TRBJ2-2; TRBD1 agrees at 7 bases. CDR3 size: 15 residues. The ends lost 7 bases at V and 3 bases at J; junction bases unmatched: 8. The CDR3 DNA follows: TGTGCCAGCACCACCGGGACAGCTTACACCGGGGAGCTGTTTTTT. It translates to CASTTGTAYTGELFF.

This clonotype came up a few times. The chain links TRBV15 to TRBJ2-1; a weak D match, TRBD1 (5 bases). The germline V and J ends were trimmed by 1 base and 2 bases, with 12 bases remaining between them. Germline CDR1 and CDR2: LNHNV and YYDKDF (reference sequence). The CDR3 runs 16 residues. This chain's CDR3 is CATSRATSQAYNEQFF. CDR3 nucleotides: TGTGCCACCAGCAGAGCCACCTCACAGGCCTACAATGAGCAGTTCTTC.

This sequence joins TRBV19 and TRBJ2-1, with D perhaps assigned TRBD1 or TRBD2 (6 bases each). This CDR3 comprises 14 residues. Germline loops: CDR1 LNHDA, CDR2 SQIVND (reference sequence). Trimming shortened V by 10 bases and J by 7 bases, and 20 bases separated the two germline ends. The CDR3 nucleotides read TGTGCCACCAGAGGGGGGTTCGTTGATAATGAGCAGTTCTTC. Residues: CATRGGFVDNEQFF.

This clonotype was counted only a few times. The rearrangement links TRBV12-3 or TRBV12-4 to TRBJ1-2; the match to TRBD1 covers 9 bases. With 3 bases clipped from V and 7 bases from J, the junction kept 12 bases outside the gene matches. CDR3 size: 16 residues. CDR3 in amino acids: CASSFSGDRGVGGYTF. CDR3 nucleotide sequence: TGTGCCAGCAGTTTTTCCGGTGACAGGGGGGTAGGTGGCTACACCTTC.

The rearrangement uses TRBV2 and TRBJ2-3; 8 nucleotides align to TRBD2. Germline V lookup: CDR1 SNHLY, CDR2 FYNNEI. The CDR3 extends over 15 amino acids. V shed 8 bases, J shed 1 base, and the junction held 8 bases outside the gene matches. The CDR3 bases are TGTGCCAGCTTCGCTTCGCGGGGGGGCACAGATACGCAGTATTTT. Amino acids: CASFASRGGTDTQYF.

The CDR3 is CASSLMAQGGGDGYTF. DNA for the CDR3: TGTGCCAGCAGTTTAATGGCCCAGGGTGGCGGAGATGGCTACACCTTC. The genes are TRBV12-3 or TRBV12-4 and TRBJ1-2; D is possibly TRBD1 (5 bases). CDR3 length: 16 residues. Trimming took 2 bases from V and 6 from J, leaving 19 bases between them.

This clonotype was counted many times. An end of the junction differs from the germline gene, which may be a read error. J is TRBJ2-3 and V is TRBV7-7; D is possibly TRBD2 (6 bases). Germline CDR1 is SSHAT and CDR2 is FNYEAQ (reference sequence). The CDR3 is 14 residues long. The CDR3 DNA is TGTGCTAGCAACTTGGAGCCGGGGGCAGATACGCAGTATTTT. Amino acid sequence: CASNLEPGADTQYF.

This clonotype appeared a few times. V usage is TRBV29-1 and J usage is TRBJ1-2; 7 bases map to TRBD1. From germline, CDR1 is SQVTM and CDR2 ANQGSEA. This CDR3 spans 13 amino acids. V lost 6 bases, J lost 3 bases, and 7 bases stayed unmatched. The CDR3 sequence: CSVQTGVDYGYTF. The CDR3 coding sequence is TGCAGCGTACAAACAGGGGTGGACTATGGCTACACCTTC. The full variable domain, with the rest looked up from reference TRBV29-1 and TRBJ1-2, is SAVISQKPSRDICQRGTSLTIQCQVDSQVTMMFWYRQQPGQSLTLIATANQGSEATYESGFVIDKFPISRPNLTFSTLTVSNMSPEDSSIYLCSVQTGVDYGYTFGSGTRLTVV.

Written as DNA, the CDR3 is TGTGCCGTGAGGGGCCCCGGGGATACGCAGTATTTT. It specifies CAVRGPGDTQYF. The J gene is TRBJ2-3, the V gene TRBV19; D possibly matches TRBD1 or TRBD2 (5 bases each). Trimming removed 11 bases at V and 6 bases at J, with 15 bases between. Germline V gene data show CDR1 as LNHDA and CDR2 as SQIVND (reference sequence). The CDR3 length is 12 residues.

This clonotype has at least ten counts. V is TRBV5-1 and J is TRBJ2-3, with 11 bases lining up with TRBD2. J lost 1 base, V lost 2 bases, and 3 bases had no gene match. The germline V gene encodes CDR1 SGHRS and CDR2 YFSETQ. This CDR3 region has 16 residues. This chain's CDR3 is CASSLSTSGGTDTQYF. CDR3 coding DNA: TGCGCCAGCAGCTTATCGACTAGCGGGGGCACAGATACGCAGTATTTT.

This clonotype was observed a few times. V gene TRBV7-9 combines with J gene TRBJ2-3; D perhaps matches TRBD2 (6 bases). Germline-derived CDR1 and CDR2 are SEHNR and FQNEAQ (reference sequence). Trimming pared 1 base from V and 2 bases from J, leaving 10 bases between. This CDR3 is built from 15 residues. CDR3 coding DNA: TGTGCCAGCAGCTTAGGTGGCGGGATCACAGATACGCAGTATTTT. It translates to CASSLGGGITDTQYF.

This clonotype was picked up a small number of times. V and J are TRBV11-1 and TRBJ2-7, with D tentatively TRBD2 (6 bases). Germline V CDR1 and CDR2: SGHAT, FQDESV (reference sequence). Trimming removed 1 base from V and 0 bases from J, with 13 bases in between. The CDR3 length is 16 residues. CDR3 amino acids: CASSLDAGLDSYEQYF. The CDR3 DNA follows: TGTGCCAGCAGCTTAGACGCGGGGTTAGACTCCTACGAGCAGTACTTC.

The chain employs TRBV29-1 and TRBJ2-7; D is uncertain. The CDR3 has 12 residues. Looked up from germline, CDR1 is SQVTM and CDR2 is ANQGSEA. V lost 6 bases, J lost 0 bases, and 9 bases lay in between. Written as DNA, the CDR3 is TGCAGCGTGTTAGGGATCTCCTACGAGCAGTACTTC. Protein product: CSVLGISYEQYF.

This clonotype appeared once. This rearrangement joins TRBV7-5 to TRBJ2-5; the table assigns TRBD2, which was not confirmed against the DNA. TRBV7-5 is a pseudogene. CDR3 length equals 20 residues. The CDR3 protein is CSSLPPAREQKRGGQETQYF. The CDR3 nucleotides read TGTAGTTCTCTGCCTCCTGCCCGTGAACAAAAGCGGGGGGGACAAGAGACCCAGTACTTC.

This clonotype was counted a few times. The V and J genes are TRBV6-2 or TRBV6-3 and TRBJ1-6; the match to TRBD1 covers 9 bases. The germline CDR1 and CDR2 sequences are MNHEY and SVGEGT. This CDR3 comprises 17 residues. J was trimmed by 7 bases and V by 6 bases; bases with no gene match: 13. DNA of the CDR3: TGTGCCAGCAGACCCGGCCGAGGGACAGGGCTGAATTCACCCCTCCACTTT. Encoded protein: CASRPGRGTGLNSPLHF.

This clonotype was found a few times. The chain couples TRBV7-3 to TRBJ2-1; a possible D gene is TRBD2 (6 bases). The CDR3 contains 16 residues. CDR1 SGHTA and CDR2 FQGTGA come from the germline V gene. Between the trimmed V and J ends, which lost 4 bases and 2 bases, there was a span of 15 bases. This CDR3 reads CASSSGTGGAYNEQFF. DNA for the CDR3: TGTGCCAGCAGCTCCGGAACTGGCGGGGCCTACAATGAGCAGTTCTTC.

This clonotype was counted at least ten times. Its ends do not fully match the called genes, so a read error is possible. The V and J genes are TRBV7-2 and TRBJ1-5; D gene unclear. The CDR3 sequence is 12 residues long. Germline CDR1 and CDR2: SGHTA and FQGNSA. This chain's CDR3 is CASSAYNQPQHF. The CDR3 DNA reads as TGTGCCAGCAGCGCTTACAATCAACCCCAGCATTTT.

J is TRBJ2-1 and V is TRBV3-1; D is perhaps TRBD2 (6 bases). V gave up 4 bases and J gave up 0 bases, with 19 bases separating them. The CDR3 has 18 amino acids. Germline V gene lookup returns CDR1 LGHDT and CDR2 YNNKEL (reference sequence). CDR3 amino acids: CASSRRASVGSSYNEQFF. The CDR3 nucleotides are TGTGCCAGCAGCCGGCGGGCTAGCGTCGGGAGCTCCTACAATGAGCAGTTCTTC.

The V and J genes are TRBV20-1 and TRBJ2-7; D may correspond to TRBD1 or TRBD2 (6 bases each). The V gene's germline CDR1 is DFQATT and CDR2 SNEGSKA (reference sequence). The CDR3 has 13 residues. Trimming pared 3 bases from V and 3 bases from J, leaving 12 bases between. Here the CDR3 reads CSASWGAGYEQYV. The DNA of the CDR3 is TGCAGTGCTAGCTGGGGGGCAGGCTACGAGCAGTACGTC.

In its sample, this clonotype was seen a few times. The rearrangement joins TRBV18 to TRBJ2-6; D is unclear. The CDR3 sequence is 17 residues long. Germline V lookup: CDR1 KGHSH, CDR2 LQKENI. Trimming removed 4 bases at V and 2 bases at J, with 15 bases between. The CDR3 sequence: CASSLGPATTGANVLTF. CDR3 bases: TGTGCCAGCTCACTTGGGCCAGCCACAACTGGGGCCAACGTCCTGACTTTC.

This clonotype was counted only a few times. The V call is TRBV6-5, the J call TRBJ1-6; 7 bases are a match to TRBD1. The CDR3 is 16 amino acids. CDR1 and CDR2 from the germline V gene are MNHEY and SVGAGI. Trimming removed 4 bases from V and 3 bases from J; junction bases left unmatched: 6. The CDR3 loop reads CASSFETGNYNSPLHF. Written as DNA, the CDR3 is TGTGCCAGCAGTTTTGAGACAGGGAACTATAATTCACCCCTCCACTTT.

The rearrangement links TRBV7-9 to TRBJ1-1, with D uncertain. The CDR3 covers 12 residues. In germline, CDR1 is SEHNR, CDR2 FQNEAQ (reference sequence). V lost 3 bases and J lost 7, with 9 bases in between. CDR3 nucleotide sequence: TGTGCCAGCAGCTTCCGGGCTCTTGAAGCTTTCTTT. It codes for CASSFRALEAFF. Based on the CDR3 plus reference TRBV7-9 and TRBJ1-1, the full variable domain is DTGVSQNPRHKITKRGQNVTFRCDPISEHNRLYWYRQTLGQGPEFLTYFQNEAQLEKSRLLSDRFSAERPKGSFSTLEIQRTEQGDSAMYLCASSFRALEAFFGQGTRLTVV.

The J gene is TRBJ1-1, the V gene TRBV7-9, with D unclear. Trimming shortened V by 1 base and J by 5 bases, and 8 bases separated the two germline ends. The CDR3 loop spans 13 amino acids. The germline V gene has CDR1 SEHNR and CDR2 FQNEAQ (reference sequence). CDR3 DNA sequence: TGTGCCAGCAGCTTAGAGCCTGGAACTGAAGCTTTCTTT. This encodes CASSLEPGTEAFF.